This T cell receptor beta chain is drawn from a study of blood T cell repertoires in COVID-19. Participants, about 18 to 90 years old, spanned some 23 US areas. Cohort 3 donors were reported recovered after two negative PCRs, clearance, or symptom resolution. This CDR3 region has 15 residues. Germline V CDR1 and CDR2: SEHNR, FQNEAQ (reference sequence). Trimming pared 4 bases from V and 2 bases from J, leaving 14 bases between. In the study's own analysis: It was from reference gene primer amplification that nucleated cell counts were estimated. TCRdb's copy holds only in-frame clones and misses some; the assay was immunoSEQ multiplex PCR. Clonal size and the V and J genes are those of that table, whereas D and trimming came from the DNA. The top ten hold 0.55% to 0.75% of the sample, which has about 410,000 clones, about nine tenths seen once.

This TCR was recovered from a man between 18 and 29 years old who had recovered from COVID-19. Source material: PBMCs or T cells enriched from blood (not recorded which). The chain joins TRBV7-9 to TRBJ1-1; the D gene is possibly TRBD1 (6 bases). The CDR3 bases are TGTGCCAGCAGCTCCACGGACAGAGAAAACACTGAAGCTTTCTTT. Translating it yields CASSSTDRENTEAFF. Drawing the rest from reference TRBV7-9 and TRBJ1-1, the complete variable domain is DTGVSQNPRHKITKRGQNVTFRCDPISEHNRLYWYRQTLGQGPEFLTYFQNEAQLEKSRLLSDRFSAERPKGSFSTLEIQRTEQGDSAMYLCASSSTDRENTEAFFGQGTRLTVV.